This T cell receptor (beta chain) derives from a study of blood T cells in healthy people across ages. With respect to this clonotype: Its antigen is not known. A junction end diverges from the germline sequence, so it may reflect a read error.

Germline V CDR1 and CDR2: SGDLS, YYNGEE. The CDR3 totals 15 residues. Study-level points and caveats: Diversity figures derived from one million T cells were judged to underestimate the true value. Versus aged donors, long-lived donors had higher diversity and more naive CD4+ cells.

Primers used in a second PCR of roughly 6 to 12 cycles were a sample-barcoded 5' primer and a J-beta primer mix. Each cDNA molecule carried a tag from a template-switch adaptor that contained 12 random nucleotides. One entry per CDR3 protein results from TCRdb running MiXCR on the 5' RACE reads. The sample contains fewer than 750,000 distinct CDR3 sequences, about 45% of which appear only once. The receptor was isolated from a man at least 80 years old in good health. The sequenced sample was blood. The chain combines TRBV9 with TRBJ2-1, with D perhaps being TRBD1 or TRBD2 (5 bases each). The CDR3 region is CTSSVAPGTRNEQFF. For the CDR3, the DNA is TGTACCAGCAGCGTAGCTCCAGGGACGCGGAATGAGCAGTTCTTC.